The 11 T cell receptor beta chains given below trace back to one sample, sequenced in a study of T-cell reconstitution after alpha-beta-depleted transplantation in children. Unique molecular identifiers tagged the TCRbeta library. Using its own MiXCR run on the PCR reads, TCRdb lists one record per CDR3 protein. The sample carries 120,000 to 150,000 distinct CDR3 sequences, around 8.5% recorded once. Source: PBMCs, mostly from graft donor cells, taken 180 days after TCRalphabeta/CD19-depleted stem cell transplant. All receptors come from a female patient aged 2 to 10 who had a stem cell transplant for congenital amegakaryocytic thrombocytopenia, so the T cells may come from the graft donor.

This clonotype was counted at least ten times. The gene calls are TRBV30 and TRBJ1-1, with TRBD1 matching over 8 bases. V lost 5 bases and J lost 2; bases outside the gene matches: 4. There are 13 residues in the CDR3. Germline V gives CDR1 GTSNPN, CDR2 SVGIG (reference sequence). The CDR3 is CAWGRGLNTEAFF. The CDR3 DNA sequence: TGTGCCTGGGGCAGGGGGCTAAACACTGAAGCTTTCTTT.

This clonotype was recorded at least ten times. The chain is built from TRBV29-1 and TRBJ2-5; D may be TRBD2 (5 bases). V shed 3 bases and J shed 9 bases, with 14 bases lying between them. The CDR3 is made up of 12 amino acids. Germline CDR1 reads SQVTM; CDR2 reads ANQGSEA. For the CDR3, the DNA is TGCAGCGTTGATAGCGTCTCGACGGCCCAGTACTTC. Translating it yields CSVDSVSTAQYF.

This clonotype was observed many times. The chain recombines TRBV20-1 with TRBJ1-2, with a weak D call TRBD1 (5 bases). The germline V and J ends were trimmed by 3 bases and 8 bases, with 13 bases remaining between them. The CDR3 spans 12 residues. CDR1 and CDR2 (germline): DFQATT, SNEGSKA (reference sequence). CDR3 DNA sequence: TGCAGTGCTAGCAGACAGAAGGGAGGCTACACCTTC. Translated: CSASRQKGGYTF.

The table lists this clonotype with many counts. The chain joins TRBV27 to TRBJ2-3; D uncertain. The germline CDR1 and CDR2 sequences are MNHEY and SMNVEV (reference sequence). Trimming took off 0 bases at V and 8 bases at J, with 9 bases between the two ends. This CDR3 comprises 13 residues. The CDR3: CASSLSSFSTQYF. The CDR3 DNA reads TGTGCCAGCAGTTTATCTAGTTTTAGTACGCAGTATTTT.

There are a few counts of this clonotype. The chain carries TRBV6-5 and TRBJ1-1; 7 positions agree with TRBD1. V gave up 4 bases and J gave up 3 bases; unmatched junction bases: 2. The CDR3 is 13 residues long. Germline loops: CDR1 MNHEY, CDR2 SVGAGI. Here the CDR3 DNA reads TGTGCCAGCAGTTCCGGGACAGACACTGAAGCTTTCTTT. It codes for CASSSGTDTEAFF.

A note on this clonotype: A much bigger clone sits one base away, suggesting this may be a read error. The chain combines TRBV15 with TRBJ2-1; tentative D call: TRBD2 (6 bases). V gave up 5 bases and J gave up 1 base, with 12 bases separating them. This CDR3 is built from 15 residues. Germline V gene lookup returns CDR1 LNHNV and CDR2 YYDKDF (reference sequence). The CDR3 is CATSGVAGSYNEQFF. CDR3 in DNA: TGTGCCACCAGCGGAGTGGCGGGGTCCTACAATGAGCAGTTCTTC. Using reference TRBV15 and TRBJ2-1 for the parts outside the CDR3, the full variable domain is DAMVIQNPRYQVTQFGKPVTLSCSQTLNHNVMYWYQQKSSQAPKLLFHYYDKDFNNEADTPDNFQSRRPNTSFCFLDIRSPGLGDTAMYLCATSGVAGSYNEQFFGPGTRLTVL.

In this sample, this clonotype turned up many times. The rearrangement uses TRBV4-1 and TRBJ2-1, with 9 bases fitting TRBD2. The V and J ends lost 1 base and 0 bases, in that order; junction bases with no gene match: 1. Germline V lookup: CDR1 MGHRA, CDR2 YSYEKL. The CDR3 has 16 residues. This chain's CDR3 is CASSQGSGSSYNEQFF. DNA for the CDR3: TGCGCCAGCAGCCAAGGTAGCGGGAGCTCCTACAATGAGCAGTTCTTC.

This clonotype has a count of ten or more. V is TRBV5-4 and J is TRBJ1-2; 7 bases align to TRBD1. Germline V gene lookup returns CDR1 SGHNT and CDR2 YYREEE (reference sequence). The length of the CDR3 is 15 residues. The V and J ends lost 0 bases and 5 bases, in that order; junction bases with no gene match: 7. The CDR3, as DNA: TGTGCCAGCAGCTTGGGGGGGACAGAAGCGTATGGCTACACCTTC. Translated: CASSLGGTEAYGYTF.

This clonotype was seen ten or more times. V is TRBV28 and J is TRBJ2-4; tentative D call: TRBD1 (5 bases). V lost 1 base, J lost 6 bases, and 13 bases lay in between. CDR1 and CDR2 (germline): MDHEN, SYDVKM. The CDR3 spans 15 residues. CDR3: CASSLYRRVGNIQYF. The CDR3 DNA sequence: TGTGCCAGCAGTTTATATCGCAGGGTAGGAAACATTCAGTACTTC.

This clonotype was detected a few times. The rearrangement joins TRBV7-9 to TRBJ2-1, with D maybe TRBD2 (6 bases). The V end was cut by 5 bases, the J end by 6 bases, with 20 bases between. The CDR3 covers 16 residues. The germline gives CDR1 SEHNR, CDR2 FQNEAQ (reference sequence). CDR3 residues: CASSQVWRGARNEQFF. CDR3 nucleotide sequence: TGTGCCAGCAGCCAAGTTTGGCGGGGTGCCCGCAATGAGCAGTTCTTC.

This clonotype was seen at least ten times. The CDR3 nucleotides are TGTGCCAGCAGTTACGGGGCGGGCTCTGGAAACACCATATATTTT. As protein: CASSYGAGSGNTIYF. The chain links TRBV6-5 to TRBJ1-3; perhaps TRBD1 as D (5 bases). CDR1 and CDR2 (germline): MNHEY, SVGAGI. CDR3 length: 15 amino acids. Trimming pared 2 bases from V and 0 bases from J, leaving 8 bases between.